The rows below give T cell receptor beta chains drawn from one sample of a study of blood T cell repertoires in COVID-19. Here immunoSEQ multiplex PCR was the method, and the copy in TCRdb shows in-frame clones only, minus some. The sample lists roughly 670,000 clones, about 90% occurring once. The sample consisted of peripheral blood. The receptors stem from a woman between 18 and 29 years old with acute or convalescent COVID-19. Both conserved end residues are part of each CDR3. The D gene is left open where the match is weak. Size is stated for part of the rows, as once, few or many counts, or as a class when the clone is expanded.

size	V	J	D	DNA	CDR3
NA	TRBV6-5	TRBJ1-1	TRBD1	TGTGCCAGCAAAAGGCAGGGGGGAAACACTGAAGCTTTCTTT	CASKRQGGNTEAFF
NA	TRBV5-4	TRBJ2-1	TRBD2	TGTGCCAGCAGCGGACTAGCGGGGGGGCATGAGCAGTTCTTC	CASSGLAGGHEQFF
NA	TRBV6-1	TRBJ1-5	TRBD1	TGTGCCAGCAGTGAAGCGGCGGGACAGGGTCATCAGCCCCAGCATTTT	CASSEAAGQGHQPQHF
NA	TRBV14	TRBJ1-4	NA	TGTGCCAGCAGCCAAGAGGGGGGGTTTAATGAAAAACTGTTTTTT	CASSQEGGFNEKLFF
NA	TRBV9	TRBJ1-4	NA	TGTGCCAGCAGCGTAGATTCGGGAAAAAAACTGTTTTTT	CASSVDSGKKLFF
NA	TRBV5-1	TRBJ1-2	TRBD1	TGCGCCAGCAGCTTGTCGGGACAGGGCAATGGCTACACCTTC	CASSLSGQGNGYTF
once	TRBV18	TRBJ2-5	TRBD1	TGTGCCAGCTCGCGGACAGGGGTCGGGGAAGAGACCCAGTACTTC	CASSRTGVGEETQYF
NA	TRBV5-1	TRBJ1-4	TRBD1	TGCGCCAGCTCGGGACAGATTAATGAAAAACTGTTTTTT	CASSGQINEKLFF
NA	TRBV5-4	TRBJ2-5	TRBD1	TGTGCCAGCAGTGCCGGGACAGGGACAGAGACCCAGTACTTC	CASSAGTGTETQYF
NA	TRBV3-1/TRBV3-2	TRBJ1-2	TRBD1	TGTGCCAGCAGCCGCCGGACAGGGGGCAAAGGCTACACCTTC	CASSRRTGGKGYTF
NA	TRBV6-2/TRBV6-3	TRBJ1-5	NA	TGTGCCAGCAGCAACACTAATAGCAATCAGCCCCAGCATTTT	CASSNTNSNQPQHF
NA	TRBV7-5	TRBJ1-1	NA	TGTGCCAGAAGCCCCGGGACAGCGAACACTGAAGCTTTCTTT	CARSPGTANTEAFF
NA	TRBV29-1	TRBJ1-1	NA	TGCAGCTCTAGAGGCACTGAAGCTTTCTTT	CSSRGTEAFF
NA	TRBV19	TRBJ1-2	NA	TGTGCCAGTAGTATACCGAAAAAACAGCTTAACTATGGCTACACCTTC	CASSIPKKQLNYGYTF
NA	TRBV5-1	TRBJ2-1	TRBD2	TGCGCCAGCAGCTTAGGACTAGAGGAGCAGTTCTTC	CASSLGLEEQFF
NA	TRBV18	TRBJ1-4	NA	TGTGCCAGCTCCCCAGCTAATAATGAAAAACTGTTTTTT	CASSPANNEKLFF
NA	TRBV29-1	TRBJ1-1	TRBD1	TGCAGCGTCGGGACAGGGGGCTTACTCCGAGGCACTGAAGCTTTCTTT	CSVGTGGLLRGTEAFF
NA	TRBV7-9	TRBJ2-1	TRBD1	TGTGCCAGCAGCTTAGAGGGACAGACTTACTCCTACAATGAGCAGTTCTTC	CASSLEGQTYSYNEQFF
NA	TRBV6-2/TRBV6-3	TRBJ1-1	NA	TGTGCCAGCAGTTATAGCCGGGGGACTGAAGCTTTCTTT	CASSYSRGTEAFF
NA	TRBV4-3	TRBJ2-7	TRBD2	TGCGCCAGCAGCCAACAGCGACTAGCGGGGGAAAATTCTAGGTCCTACGAGCAGTACTTC	CASSQQRLAGENSRSYEQYF
NA	TRBV28	TRBJ2-7	NA	TGTGCCAGCAGTGACCGGGGAAGCTCCTACGAGCAGTACTTC	CASSDRGSSYEQYF
NA	TRBV7-6	TRBJ1-2	NA	TGTGCCAGCAGCACCTCGGACACATATACAGTCGGCTACACCTTC	CASSTSDTYTVGYTF
once	TRBV7-2	TRBJ2-2	TRBD2	TGTGCCAGCAGCCGGGGGGACTACTTCAACACCGGGGAGCTGTTTTTT	CASSRGDYFNTGELFF
NA	TRBV19	TRBJ1-1	TRBD1	TGTGCCAGTGGGGACAGGGAGAACACTGAAGCTTTCTTT	CASGDRENTEAFF
NA	TRBV7-2	TRBJ2-3	NA	TGTGCCAGCAGCTTAGGGGGCAGGGGCCCGGATACGCAGTATTTT	CASSLGGRGPDTQYF
NA	TRBV4-2	TRBJ1-1	NA	TGTGCCAGCAGCCAAGGAGACCAGGGGCGGGAAGCTTTCTTT	CASSQGDQGREAFF
NA	TRBV6-5	TRBJ2-5	TRBD1	TGTGCCAGCAGAAGACAGGGGGCGCGGGGGACCCAGTACTTC	CASRRQGARGTQYF
NA	TRBV6-5	TRBJ1-3	NA	TGTGCCAGCAGCGACATAGGGGGTGGAAACACCATATATTTT	CASSDIGGGNTIYF
NA	TRBV4-1	TRBJ2-7	TRBD2	TGCGCCAGCAGCCTGTCTAGCGGGGGGGGCCTTCTCACCGCCTACGAGCAGTACTTC	CASSLSSGGGLLTAYEQYF
once	TRBV7-2	TRBJ2-3	NA	TGTGCCAGCAGCAACCCAGACAGCTTATCGTTTACTACGCAGTATTTT	CASSNPDSLSFTTQYF
NA	TRBV3-1/TRBV3-2	TRBJ1-2	NA	TGTGCCAGCAGCCAGAGCTATGGCTACACCTTC	CASSQSYGYTF
NA	TRBV5-1	TRBJ2-7	TRBD1	TGCGCCAGCAGCTGGGGGACAGACGAGCAGTACTTC	CASSWGTDEQYF
NA	TRBV21-1	TRBJ2-4	NA	TGTGCCAGCAGCAGACCACAGGGGGAGGACATTCAGTACTTC	CASSRPQGEDIQYF
NA	TRBV3-1/TRBV3-2	TRBJ2-5	TRBD2	TGTGCCAGCAGTCTAGCGGGGGGAACACAAGAGACCCAGTACTTC	CASSLAGGTQETQYF
NA	TRBV11-3	TRBJ1-1	NA	TGTGCCAGCAGCCCGAGTGCTGGTGAGGAAGCTTTCTTT	CASSPSAGEEAFF
NA	TRBV9	TRBJ2-7	TRBD1	TGTGCCAGCAGCCCGGGGACAGGGCCCTACGAGCAGTACTTC	CASSPGTGPYEQYF
NA	TRBV5-8	TRBJ2-7	NA	TGTGCCAGCACCGGCCCAGGGGCCTACGAGCAGTACTTC	CASTGPGAYEQYF
NA	TRBV20-1	TRBJ2-7	TRBD2	TGCAGTGCTAGTCCGGCGGGGGGTTCGTACGAGCAGTACTTC	CSASPAGGSYEQYF
NA	TRBV5-4	TRBJ2-5	NA	TGTGCCAGCAGCTTGGCCACGTCAGGGGAGGAGACCCAGTACTTC	CASSLATSGEETQYF
once	TRBV6-1	TRBJ1-5	TRBD1	TGTGCCAGCAGTGAAGGGACAGGGTGGGCGCCCCAGCATTTT	CASSEGTGWAPQHF
NA	TRBV3-1/TRBV3-2	TRBJ1-6	NA	TGTGCCAGCAGCCACGGACTTCGGGATTCACCCCTCCACTTT	CASSHGLRDSPLHF
once	TRBV5-1	TRBJ2-7	NA	TGCGCCAGCAGCTTGGGTATGACGACCCAGGGCGAGCAGTACTTC	CASSLGMTTQGEQYF
once	TRBV9	TRBJ2-3	TRBD2	TGTGCCAGCAGCCCCAGACGGGGGGACCGCACAGATACGCAGTATTTT	CASSPRRGDRTDTQYF
NA	TRBV5-1	TRBJ1-3	TRBD1	TGCGCCAGCAGCTCTATCGGGACAGGGAGAGGAAACACCATATATTTT	CASSSIGTGRGNTIYF
NA	TRBV3-1/TRBV3-2	TRBJ1-1	TRBD1	TGTGCCAGCAGCCACCACGGGACAGTCATGAACACTGAAGCTTTCTTT	CASSHHGTVMNTEAFF
NA	TRBV5-8	TRBJ2-7	TRBD2	TGTGCCAGCAGCTGGGACTATGCCTCCTACGAGCAGTACTTC	CASSWDYASYEQYF
NA	TRBV2	TRBJ2-1	NA	TGTGCCAGCGAGCCTAATCTGTCCAATGAGCAGTTCTTC	CASEPNLSNEQFF
NA	TRBV4-1	TRBJ1-5	NA	TGCGCCAGCAGCCCCACGTTACGTGGTTCTAGTCAGCCCCAGCATTTT	CASSPTLRGSSQPQHF
NA	TRBV5-1	TRBJ1-6	TRBD1	TGCGCCAGCACGGACAGGGACCTAGATAATTCACCCCTCCACTTT	CASTDRDLDNSPLHF
once	TRBV6-2/TRBV6-3	TRBJ1-5	NA	TGTGCCAGCAGTTACACAGGCCCTAATCAGCCCCAGCATTTT	CASSYTGPNQPQHF
NA	TRBV9	TRBJ1-3	NA	TGTGCCAGCAGCGTAGGGACAGTTACAAACACCATATATTTT	CASSVGTVTNTIYF
NA	TRBV7-2	TRBJ2-5	NA	TGTGCCAGCAGCGGGAGATTAGAGACCCAGTACTTC	CASSGRLETQYF
once	TRBV28	TRBJ2-2	NA	TGTGCCAGCACCGAGTACAGGGAAAACACCGGGGAGCTGTTTTTT	CASTEYRENTGELFF